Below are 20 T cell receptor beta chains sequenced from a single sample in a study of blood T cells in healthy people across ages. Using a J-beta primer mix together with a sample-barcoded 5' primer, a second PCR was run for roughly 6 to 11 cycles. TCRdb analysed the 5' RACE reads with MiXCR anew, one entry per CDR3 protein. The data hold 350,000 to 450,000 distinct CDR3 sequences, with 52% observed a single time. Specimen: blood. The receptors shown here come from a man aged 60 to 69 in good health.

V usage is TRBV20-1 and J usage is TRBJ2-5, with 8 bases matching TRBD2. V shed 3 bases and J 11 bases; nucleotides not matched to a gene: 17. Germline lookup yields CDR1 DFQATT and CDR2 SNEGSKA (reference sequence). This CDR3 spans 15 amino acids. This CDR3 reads CSARDPGRGGNEQYF. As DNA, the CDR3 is TGCAGTGCTAGGGATCCGGGACGGGGGGGTAATGAGCAGTACTTC.

The CDR3 region has the DNA TGTGCCAGCACCCCAGGGGACAGGAGACCAAGTAGTTACAATGAGCAGTTCTTC. As protein: CASTPGDRRPSSYNEQFF. The rearrangement links TRBV9 to TRBJ2-1; TRBD1 matches 8 bases. CDR1 is SGDLS and CDR2 is YYNGEE in the germline V gene. The CDR3 contains 18 residues. V shed 6 bases and J 4 bases; nucleotides not matched to a gene: 18.

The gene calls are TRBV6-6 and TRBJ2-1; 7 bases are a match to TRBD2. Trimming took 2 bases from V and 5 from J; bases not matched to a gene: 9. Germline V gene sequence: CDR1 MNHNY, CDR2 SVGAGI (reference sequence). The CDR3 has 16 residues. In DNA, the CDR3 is TGTGCCAGCAGTTACCTGGAGCGGGGTTTGGACAATGAGCAGTTCTTC. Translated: CASSYLERGLDNEQFF.

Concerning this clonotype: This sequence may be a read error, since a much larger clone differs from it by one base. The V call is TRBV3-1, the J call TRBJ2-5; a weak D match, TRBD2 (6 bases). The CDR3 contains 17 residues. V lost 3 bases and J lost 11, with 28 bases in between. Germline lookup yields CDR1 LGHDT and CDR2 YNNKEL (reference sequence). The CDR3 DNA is TGTGCCAGCAGCCATGTCACGGGAGCCATTTCCTACAATGGGCAGTACTTC. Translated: CASSHVTGAISYNGQYF.

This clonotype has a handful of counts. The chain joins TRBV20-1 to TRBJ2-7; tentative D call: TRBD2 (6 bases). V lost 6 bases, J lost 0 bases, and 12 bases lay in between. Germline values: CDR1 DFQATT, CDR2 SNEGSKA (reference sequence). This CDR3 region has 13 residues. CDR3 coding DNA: TGCAGTGCCTGGGGAGGCAGCTCCTACGAGCAGTACTTC. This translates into CSAWGGSSYEQYF.

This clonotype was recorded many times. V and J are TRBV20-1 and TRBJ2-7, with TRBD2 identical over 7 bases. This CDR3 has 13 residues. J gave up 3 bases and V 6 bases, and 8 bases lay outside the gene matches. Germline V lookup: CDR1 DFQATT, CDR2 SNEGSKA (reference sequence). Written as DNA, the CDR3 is TGCAGTGCCAAACCCGGACTAGACTACGAGCAGTACTTC. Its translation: CSAKPGLDYEQYF.

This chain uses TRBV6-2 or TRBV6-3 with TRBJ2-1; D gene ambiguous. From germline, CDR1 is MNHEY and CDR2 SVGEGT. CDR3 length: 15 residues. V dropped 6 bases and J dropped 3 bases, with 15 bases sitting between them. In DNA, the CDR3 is TGTGCCAGCAGCTTCAGACAAGGCCTCTACAATGAGCAGTTCTTC. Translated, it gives CASSFRQGLYNEQFF.

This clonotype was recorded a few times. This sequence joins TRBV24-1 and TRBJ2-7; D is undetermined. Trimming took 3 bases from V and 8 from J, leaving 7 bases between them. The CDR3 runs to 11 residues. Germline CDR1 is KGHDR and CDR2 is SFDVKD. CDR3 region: CATSDGVKQYF. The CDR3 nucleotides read TGTGCCACCAGTGATGGGGTGAAGCAGTACTTC.

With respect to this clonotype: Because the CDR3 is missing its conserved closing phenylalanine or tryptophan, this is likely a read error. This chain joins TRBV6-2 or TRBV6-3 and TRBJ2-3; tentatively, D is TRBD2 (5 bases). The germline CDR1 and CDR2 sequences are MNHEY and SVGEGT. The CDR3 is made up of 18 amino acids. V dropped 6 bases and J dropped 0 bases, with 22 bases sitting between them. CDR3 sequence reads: CASRSTGLPARSTDTQYL. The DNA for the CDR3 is TGTGCCAGCAGATCGACGGGGTTGCCCGCGCGGAGCACAGATACGCAGTATTTG.

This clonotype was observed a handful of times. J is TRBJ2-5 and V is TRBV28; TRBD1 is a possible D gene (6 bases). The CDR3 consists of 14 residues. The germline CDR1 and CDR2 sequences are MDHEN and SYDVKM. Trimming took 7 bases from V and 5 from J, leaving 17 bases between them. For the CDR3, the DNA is TGTGCCAGCAATCACCCCAGGGGTGGGGAGACCCAGTACTTC. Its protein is CASNHPRGGETQYF.

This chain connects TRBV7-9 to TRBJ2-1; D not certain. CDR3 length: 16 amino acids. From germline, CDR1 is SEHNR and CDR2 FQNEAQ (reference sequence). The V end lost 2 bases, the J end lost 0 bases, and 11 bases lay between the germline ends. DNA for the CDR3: TGTGCCAGCAGCTTAAACACACCGAGCTCCTACAATGAGCAGTTCTTC. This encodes CASSLNTPSSYNEQFF.

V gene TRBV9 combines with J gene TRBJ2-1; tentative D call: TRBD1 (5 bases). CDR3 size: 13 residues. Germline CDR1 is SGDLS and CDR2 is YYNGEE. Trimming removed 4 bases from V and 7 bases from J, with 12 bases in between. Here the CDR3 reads CASSSQGLNEQFF. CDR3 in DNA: TGTGCCAGCAGCTCCCAGGGTCTGAATGAGCAGTTCTTC.

The CDR3 region is CASSIVEQFF. As DNA, the CDR3 is TGTGCCAGTAGTATAGTTGAGCAGTTCTTC. The genes are TRBV19 and TRBJ2-1; D is undetermined. The CDR3 is 10 amino acids. CDR1 and CDR2 (germline): LNHDA, SQIVND (reference sequence). Between the trimmed V and J ends, which lost 1 base and 9 bases, there was a span of 1 base.

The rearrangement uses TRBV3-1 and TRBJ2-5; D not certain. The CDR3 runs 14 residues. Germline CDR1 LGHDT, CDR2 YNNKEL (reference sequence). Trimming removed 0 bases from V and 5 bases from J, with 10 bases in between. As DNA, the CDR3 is TGTGCCAGCAGCCAAGATAGAGTTAGGGAGACCCAGTACTTC. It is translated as CASSQDRVRETQYF.

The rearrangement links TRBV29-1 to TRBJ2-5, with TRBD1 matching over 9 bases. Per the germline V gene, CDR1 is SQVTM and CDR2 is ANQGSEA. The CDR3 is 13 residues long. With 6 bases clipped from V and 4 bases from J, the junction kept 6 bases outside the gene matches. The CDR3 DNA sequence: TGCAGCGTCGATGGGACAGGGAGAGAGACCCAGTACTTC. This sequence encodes CSVDGTGRETQYF.

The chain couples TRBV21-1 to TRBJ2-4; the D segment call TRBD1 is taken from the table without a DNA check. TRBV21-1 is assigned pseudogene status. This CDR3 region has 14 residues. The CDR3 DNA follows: TGTGCCAGCAGGTCCGTGGGGGTTTCAAACATTCAGTACTTC. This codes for CASRSVGVSNIQYF.

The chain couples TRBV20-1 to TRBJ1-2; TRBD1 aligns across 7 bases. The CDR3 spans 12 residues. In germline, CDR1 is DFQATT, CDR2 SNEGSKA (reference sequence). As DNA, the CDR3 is TGCAGGGCCCTAGACAGGGTCTATGGCTACACCTTC. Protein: CRALDRVYGYTF.

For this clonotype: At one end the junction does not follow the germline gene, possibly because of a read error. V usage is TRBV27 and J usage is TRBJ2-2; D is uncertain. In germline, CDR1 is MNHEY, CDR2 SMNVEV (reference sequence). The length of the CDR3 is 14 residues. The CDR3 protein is CVSSLSRVTGELFF. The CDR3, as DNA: TGTGTCAGCAGTTTATCAAGAGTCACCGGGGAGCTGTTTTTT.

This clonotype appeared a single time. The CDR3 DNA reads as TGTGCCAGCAGCACCGGACTCCCAGATACGCAGTATTTT. It translates to CASSTGLPDTQYF. The J gene is TRBJ2-3, the V gene TRBV6-6, with D perhaps matching TRBD2 (5 bases). The germline V and J ends were trimmed by 6 bases and 4 bases, with 11 bases remaining between them. CDR1 and CDR2 (germline): MNHNY, SVGAGI (reference sequence). This CDR3 contains 13 residues.

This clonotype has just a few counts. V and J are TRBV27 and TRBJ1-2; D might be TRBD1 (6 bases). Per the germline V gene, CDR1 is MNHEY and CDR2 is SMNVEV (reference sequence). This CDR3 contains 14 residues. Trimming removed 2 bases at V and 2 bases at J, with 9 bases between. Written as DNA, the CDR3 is TGTGCCAGCAGTTTAAAGGGGGGGAACTATGGCTACACCTTC. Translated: CASSLKGGNYGYTF.